This TCR beta chain comes out of a study of blood T cell repertoires in COVID-19. Study context: Sources were T cells, B-cell-depleted T cells, or PBMCs; the material itself was cDNA or gDNA.

Sequencing was performed with immunoSEQ multiplex PCR; in TCRdb, only in-frame clones are kept and a portion is missing. The sample holds fewer than 55,000 clones, over 75% seen once. Deletions cut 3 bases from V and 9 bases from J, with 15 bases between. Germline CDR1 LNHDA, CDR2 SQIVND (reference sequence). This CDR3 is built from 14 residues. The sequence was collected from an elderly woman with COVID-19, enrolled during active disease. This chain links TRBV19 with TRBJ2-1; TRBD1 is a possible D gene (7 bases). Specimen: peripheral blood. This chain's CDR3 is CASSIGTAGSEQFF. In DNA, the CDR3 is TGTGCCAGTAGTATCGGGACAGCGGGCAGTGAGCAGTTCTTC.